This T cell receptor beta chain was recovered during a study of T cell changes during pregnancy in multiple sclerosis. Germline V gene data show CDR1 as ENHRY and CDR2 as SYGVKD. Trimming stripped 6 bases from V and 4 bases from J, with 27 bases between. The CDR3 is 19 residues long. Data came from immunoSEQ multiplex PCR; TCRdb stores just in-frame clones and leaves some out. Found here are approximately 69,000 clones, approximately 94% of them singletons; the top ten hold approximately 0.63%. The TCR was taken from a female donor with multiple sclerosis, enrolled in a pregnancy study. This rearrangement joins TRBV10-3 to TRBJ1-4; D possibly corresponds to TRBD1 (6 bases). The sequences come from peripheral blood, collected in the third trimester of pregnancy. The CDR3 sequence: CAISPYRRGGGRDNEKLFF. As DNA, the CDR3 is TGTGCCATCAGCCCCTACCGGCGGGGGGGCGGCAGGGATAATGAAAAACTGTTTTTT.